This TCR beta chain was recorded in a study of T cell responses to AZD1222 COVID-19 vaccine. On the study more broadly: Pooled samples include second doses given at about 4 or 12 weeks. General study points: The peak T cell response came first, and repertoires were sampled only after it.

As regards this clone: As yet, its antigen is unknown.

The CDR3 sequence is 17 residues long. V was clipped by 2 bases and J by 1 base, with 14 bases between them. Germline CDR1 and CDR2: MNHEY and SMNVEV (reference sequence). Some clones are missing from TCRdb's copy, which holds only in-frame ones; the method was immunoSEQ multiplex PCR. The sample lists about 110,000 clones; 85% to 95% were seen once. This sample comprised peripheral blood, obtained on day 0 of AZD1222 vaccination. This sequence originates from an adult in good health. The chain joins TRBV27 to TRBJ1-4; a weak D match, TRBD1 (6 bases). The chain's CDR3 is CASSLQQGRGTNEKLFF. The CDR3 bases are TGTGCCAGCAGTTTACAACAGGGAAGGGGAACTAATGAAAAACTGTTTTTT.